The rows below give T cell receptor beta chains drawn from one sample of a study of cytomegalovirus exposure and HLA in healthy donors. The method was immunoSEQ multiplex PCR; TCRdb's version includes in-frame clones alone and lacks a portion of them. The sample lists fewer than 200,000 clones, almost 80% occurring once. The sample taken for sequencing was PBMCs. These receptors were obtained from a woman between 45 and 65 years old in good health and CMV-seronegative. CDR3s include the opening cysteine and the closing phenylalanine or tryptophan. The order of the fields is D gene, J gene, CDR3 length, clone size, V gene, CDR3 protein, CDR3 DNA. The D gene is left open where the match is weak. Not all rows give a size; the values are once, few, many and, for expanded clones, a class.

>TRBD1|TRBJ1-4|17|once|TRBV4-1
CASSNRQGRTTNEKLFF
TGCGCCAGCAGCAATCGACAGGGGCGGACAACTAATGAAAAACTGTTTTTT
>NA|TRBJ2-7|16|NA|TRBV7-2
CASSESMVGVSYEQYF
TGTGCCAGCAGCGAATCCATGGTAGGGGTATCCTACGAGCAGTACTTC
>TRBD1|TRBJ1-5|19|NA|TRBV15
CATSRDIGQGGLVNQPQHF
TGTGCCACCAGCAGAGATATTGGACAGGGAGGATTGGTCAATCAGCCCCAGCATTTT
>TRBD2|TRBJ2-1|14|NA|TRBV9
CASSVSGRVHEQFF
TGTGCCAGCAGCGTCAGCGGGAGGGTGCATGAGCAGTTCTTC
>TRBD1|TRBJ2-7|15|once|TRBV28
CASSLGSQGVNEQYF
TGTGCCAGCAGTTTAGGCTCGCAGGGGGTCAACGAGCAGTACTTC
>NA|TRBJ2-5|15|NA|TRBV18
CASSPPSRDQETQYF
TGTGCCAGCTCACCACCGTCCAGGGACCAAGAGACCCAGTACTTC
>TRBD1|TRBJ2-2|16|NA|TRBV7-9
CASRRTTGGDTGELFF
TGTGCCAGCAGGCGAACGACAGGGGGAGACACCGGGGAGCTGTTTTTT
>TRBD2|TRBJ2-3|15|NA|TRBV4-3
CASSQSLAGTDTQYF
TGCGCCAGCAGCCAGTCACTAGCGGGGACAGATACGCAGTATTTT
>NA|TRBJ1-5|19|NA|TRBV1
CTSNLGEWRGRVSNQPQHF
TGCACCAGCAACTTAGGTGAATGGAGGGGTCGGGTGAGCAATCAGCCCCAGCATTTT
>TRBD2|TRBJ2-7|19|NA|TRBV11-3
CASSLGLAGPGYTSYEQYF
TGTGCCAGCAGCTTAGGTCTAGCGGGACCGGGATATACTTCCTACGAGCAGTACTTC
>NA|TRBJ2-6|16|few|TRBV5-5
CASSLIYRAGANVLTF
TGTGCCAGCAGCCTTATTTACAGGGCCGGGGCCAACGTCCTGACTTTC
>TRBD1|TRBJ2-5|15|NA|TRBV7-9
CASSLAAGGGETQYF
TGTGCCAGCAGCCTTGCGGCAGGGGGCGGAGAGACCCAGTACTTC
>NA|TRBJ2-7|13|once|TRBV28
CASSLPKSYEQYF
TGTGCCAGCAGTTTACCCAAATCCTACGAGCAGTACTTC
>NA|TRBJ1-5|14|NA|TRBV28
CASRTAGLNQPQHF
TGTGCCAGCAGGACGGCGGGACTTAATCAGCCCCAGCATTTT
>TRBD2|TRBJ2-1|16|NA|TRBV7-3
CASSLHQAGASNEQFF
TGTGCCAGCAGCTTACACCAAGCGGGAGCTTCCAATGAGCAGTTCTTC
>NA|TRBJ1-1|15|NA|TRBV9
CASSVGGRMNTEAFF
TGTGCCAGCAGCGTAGGGGGGAGGATGAACACTGAAGCTTTCTTT
>TRBD1|TRBJ2-6|17|NA|TRBV28
CASSPGTGGTGANVLTF
TGTGCCAGCAGTCCCGGGACAGGGGGGACTGGGGCCAACGTCCTGACTTTC